A single sample is the source of the 9 T cell receptor beta chains below, sequenced in a study of blood T cell repertoires in COVID-19. Sequencing used immunoSEQ multiplex PCR; TCRdb keeps in-frame clones, though not all of them. The sample has approximately 470,000 clones, 80% to 90% seen once. The sample was peripheral blood. These receptors were taken from a human donor in a cohort sampled during active COVID-19.

The genes are TRBV6-5 and TRBJ2-7, with 8 bases fitting TRBD2. The CDR3 contains 14 residues. The germline gives CDR1 MNHEY, CDR2 SVGAGI. The junction had 15 bases not matched to a gene; V was cut back by 6 bases and J by 11 bases. The DNA of the CDR3 is TGTGCCAGCAGGGCAAAAGGGACGGGAGGGGCCGAGTACTTC. Its protein product is CASRAKGTGGAEYF.

This chain links TRBV18 with TRBJ2-5, with a tentative D call TRBD1 (5 bases). V was pared by 5 bases and J by 4 bases, with 17 bases between. This CDR3 contains 15 residues. Germline V gene sequence: CDR1 KGHSH, CDR2 LQKENI. For the CDR3, the DNA is TGTGCCAGCTCAAGACCGGACATGGGCGGAGAGACCCAGTACTTC. Translated, it gives CASSRPDMGGETQYF.

V usage is TRBV27 and J usage is TRBJ2-7; 7 nucleotides align to TRBD1. The CDR3 is made up of 15 amino acids. V gave up 6 bases and J gave up 5 bases; unmatched junction bases: 13. Germline lookup yields CDR1 MNHEY and CDR2 SMNVEV (reference sequence). For the CDR3, the DNA is TGTGCCAGCAGGTTGAGGAGACAGGGAGCCGACGAGCAGTACTTC. This codes for CASRLRRQGADEQYF.

V gene TRBV5-1 combines with J gene TRBJ1-4, with a possible D match to TRBD1 (6 bases). The CDR3 loop spans 16 amino acids. The ends were cut back, 2 bases at V and 6 bases at J, with 17 bases in the middle. CDR1 and CDR2 from the germline V gene are SGHRS and YFSETQ. The CDR3 is CASSFRDTGGDEKLFF. As DNA, the CDR3 is TGCGCCAGCAGCTTCCGGGACACTGGTGGGGATGAAAAACTGTTTTTT.

The chain has TRBV7-2 and TRBJ1-3; possible D gene TRBD1, 5 bases. Per the germline V gene, CDR1 is SGHTA and CDR2 is FQGNSA. Deletions cut 5 bases from V and 1 base from J, with 21 bases between. This CDR3 spans 18 amino acids. The chain's CDR3 is CASSPSPYLPGSGNTIYF. The CDR3 DNA reads TGTGCCAGCAGCCCATCCCCATACCTCCCAGGGTCTGGAAACACCATATATTTT.

The rearrangement joins TRBV3-1 (or the pseudogene TRBV3-2) to TRBJ2-1, with TRBD2 identical over 12 bases. The V gene's germline CDR1 is LGHDT and CDR2 YNNKEL (reference sequence). The V gene end was trimmed by 4 bases and the J gene end by 6 bases; junction bases not matched to a gene: 4. The CDR3 runs to 15 residues. The CDR3 reads CASSRWTSGTNEQFF. Written as DNA, the CDR3 is TGTGCCAGCAGCCGCTGGACTAGCGGGACCAATGAGCAGTTCTTC.

This sequence joins TRBV19 and TRBJ1-1; 8 positions agree with TRBD1. The CDR3 has 14 amino acids. Germline V gene lookup returns CDR1 LNHDA and CDR2 SQIVND (reference sequence). The junction had 5 bases not matched to a gene; V was cut back by 7 bases and J by 1 base. CDR3 sequence: CASNPGGANTEAFF. In DNA, the CDR3 is TGTGCCAGTAACCCAGGGGGCGCGAACACTGAAGCTTTCTTT.

The chain has TRBV14 and TRBJ1-1; no clear D. V lost 4 bases and J 5 bases, leaving 11 bases between the germline ends. This CDR3 region has 13 residues. Per germline, CDR1 SGHDN and CDR2 FVKESK. The CDR3 coding sequence is TGTGCCAGCAGCCTTCGACGGGATACTGAAGCTTTCTTT. Amino acid sequence: CASSLRRDTEAFF. The full variable domain, rest sourced from reference TRBV14 and TRBJ1-1, is EAGVTQFPSHSVIEKGQTVTLRCDPISGHDNLYWYRRVMGKEIKFLLHFVKESKQDESGMPNNRFLAERTGGTYSTLKVQPAELEDSGVYFCASSLRRDTEAFFGQGTRLTVV.

This chain joins TRBV11-2 and TRBJ1-3, with D tentatively TRBD1 (6 bases). The CDR3 spans 17 residues. Trimming pared 1 base from V and 0 bases from J, leaving 13 bases between. Germline CDR1 is SGHAT and CDR2 is FQNNGV. CDR3 in DNA: TGTGCCAGCAGCTTAGTGGGGACACCAAACTCTGGAAACACCATATATTTT. Its translation is CASSLVGTPNSGNTIYF.